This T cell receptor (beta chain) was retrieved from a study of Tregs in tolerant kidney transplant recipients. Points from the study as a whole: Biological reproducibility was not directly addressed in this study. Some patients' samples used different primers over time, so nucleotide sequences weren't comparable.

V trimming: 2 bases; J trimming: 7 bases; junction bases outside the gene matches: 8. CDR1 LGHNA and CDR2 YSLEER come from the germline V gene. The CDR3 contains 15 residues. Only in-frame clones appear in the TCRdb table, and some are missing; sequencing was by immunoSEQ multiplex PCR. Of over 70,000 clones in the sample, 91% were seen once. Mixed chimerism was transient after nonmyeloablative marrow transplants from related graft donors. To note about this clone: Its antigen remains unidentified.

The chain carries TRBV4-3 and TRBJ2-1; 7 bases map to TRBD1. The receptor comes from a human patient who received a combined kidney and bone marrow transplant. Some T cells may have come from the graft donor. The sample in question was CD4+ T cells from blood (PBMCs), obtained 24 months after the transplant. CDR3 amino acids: CASSQPGTASNEQFF. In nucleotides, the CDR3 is TGCGCCAGCAGCCAACCCGGGACAGCATCAAATGAGCAGTTCTTC.